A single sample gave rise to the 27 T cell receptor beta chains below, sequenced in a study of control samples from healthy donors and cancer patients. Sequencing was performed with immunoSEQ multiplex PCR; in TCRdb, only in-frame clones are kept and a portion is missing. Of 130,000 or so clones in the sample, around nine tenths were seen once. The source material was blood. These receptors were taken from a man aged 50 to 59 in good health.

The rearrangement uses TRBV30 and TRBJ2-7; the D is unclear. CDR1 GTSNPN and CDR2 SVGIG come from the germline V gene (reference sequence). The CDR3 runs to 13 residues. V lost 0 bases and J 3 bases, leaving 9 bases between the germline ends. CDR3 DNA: TGTGCCTGGAGTGTACAGAGTTTCTACGAGCAGTACTTC. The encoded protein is CAWSVQSFYEQYF.

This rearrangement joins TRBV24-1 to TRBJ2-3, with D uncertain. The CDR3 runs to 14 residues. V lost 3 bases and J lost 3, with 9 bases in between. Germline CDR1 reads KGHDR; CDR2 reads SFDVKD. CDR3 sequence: CATSDPLGTDTQYF. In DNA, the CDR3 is TGTGCCACCAGTGATCCGCTTGGGACAGATACGCAGTATTTT.

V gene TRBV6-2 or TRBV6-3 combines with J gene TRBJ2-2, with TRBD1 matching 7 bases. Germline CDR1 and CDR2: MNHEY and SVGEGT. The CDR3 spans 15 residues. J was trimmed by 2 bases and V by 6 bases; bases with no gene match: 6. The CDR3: CASSAGTVNTGELFF. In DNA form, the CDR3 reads TGTGCCAGCAGCGCCGGGACAGTAAACACCGGGGAGCTGTTTTTT.

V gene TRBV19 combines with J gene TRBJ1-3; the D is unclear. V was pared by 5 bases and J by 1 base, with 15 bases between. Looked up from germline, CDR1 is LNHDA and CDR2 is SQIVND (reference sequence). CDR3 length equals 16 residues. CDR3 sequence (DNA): TGTGCCAGTAGTCCGGGAGACCTTAATTCTGGAAACACCATATATTTT. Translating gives CASSPGDLNSGNTIYF.

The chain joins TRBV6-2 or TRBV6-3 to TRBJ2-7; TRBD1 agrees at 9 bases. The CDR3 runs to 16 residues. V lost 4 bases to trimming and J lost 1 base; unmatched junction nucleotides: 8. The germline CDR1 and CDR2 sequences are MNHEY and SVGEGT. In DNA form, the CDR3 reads TGTGCCAGCAGTTTACCCCCCGGGACAGGGTCCTACGAGCAGTACTTC. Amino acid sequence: CASSLPPGTGSYEQYF.

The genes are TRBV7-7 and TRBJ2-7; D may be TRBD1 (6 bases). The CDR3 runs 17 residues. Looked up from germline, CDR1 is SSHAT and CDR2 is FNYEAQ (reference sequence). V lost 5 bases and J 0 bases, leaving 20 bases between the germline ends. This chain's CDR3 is CASSPEDRINYSYEQYF. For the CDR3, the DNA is TGTGCCAGCAGCCCCGAGGACAGAATTAATTACTCCTACGAGCAGTACTTC.

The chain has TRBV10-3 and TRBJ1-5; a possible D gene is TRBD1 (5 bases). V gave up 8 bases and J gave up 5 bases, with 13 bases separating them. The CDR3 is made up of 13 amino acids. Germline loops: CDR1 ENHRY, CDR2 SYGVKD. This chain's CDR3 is CAIGRGIDQPQHF. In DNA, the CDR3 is TGTGCCATCGGAAGGGGTATAGATCAGCCCCAGCATTTT.

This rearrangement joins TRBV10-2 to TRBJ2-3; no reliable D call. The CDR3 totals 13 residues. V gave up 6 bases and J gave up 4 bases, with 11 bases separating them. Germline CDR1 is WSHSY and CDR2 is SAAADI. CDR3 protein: CASRNNGADTQYF. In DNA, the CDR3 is TGCGCCAGCAGGAACAACGGCGCAGATACGCAGTATTTT.

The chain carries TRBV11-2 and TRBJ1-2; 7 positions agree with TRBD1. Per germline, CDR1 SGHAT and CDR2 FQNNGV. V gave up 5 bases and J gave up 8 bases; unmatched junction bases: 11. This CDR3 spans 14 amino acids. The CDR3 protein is CASSPIKTGPGYTF. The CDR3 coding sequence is TGTGCCAGCAGCCCAATAAAGACAGGGCCCGGCTACACCTTC.

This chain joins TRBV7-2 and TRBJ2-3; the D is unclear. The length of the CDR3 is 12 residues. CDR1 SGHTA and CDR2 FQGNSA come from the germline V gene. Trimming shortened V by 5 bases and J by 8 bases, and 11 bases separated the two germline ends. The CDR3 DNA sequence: TGTGCCAGCAGCCCATACGCCAGTACGCAGTATTTT. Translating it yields CASSPYASTQYF. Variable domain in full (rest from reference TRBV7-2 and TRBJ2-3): GAGVSQSPSNKVTEKGKDVELRCDPISGHTALYWYRQSLGQGLEFLIYFQGNSAPDKSGLPSDRFSAERTGGSVSTLTIQRTQQEDSAVYLCASSPYASTQYFGPGTRLTVL.

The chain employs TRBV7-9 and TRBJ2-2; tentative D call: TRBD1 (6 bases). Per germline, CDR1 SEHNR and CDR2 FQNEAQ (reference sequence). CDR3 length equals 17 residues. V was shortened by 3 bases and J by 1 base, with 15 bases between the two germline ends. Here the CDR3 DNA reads TGTGCCAGCAGCTTGAATGGGGGCAGGAGGAACACCGGGGAGCTGTTTTTT. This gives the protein CASSLNGGRRNTGELFF.

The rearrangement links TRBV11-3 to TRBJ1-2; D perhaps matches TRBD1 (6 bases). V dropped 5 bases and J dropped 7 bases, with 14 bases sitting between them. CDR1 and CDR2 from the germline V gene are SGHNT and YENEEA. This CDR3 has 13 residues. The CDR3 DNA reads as TGTGCCAGCAGCGCCTCGGGGGGCTCTGGCTACACCTTC. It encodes CASSASGGSGYTF. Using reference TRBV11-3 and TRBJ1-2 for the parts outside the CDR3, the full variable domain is EAGVVQSPRYKIIEKKQPVAFWCNPISGHNTLYWYLQNLGQGPELLIRYENEEAVDDSQLPKDRFSAERLKGVDSTLKIQPAELGDSAVYLCASSASGGSGYTFGSGTRLTVV.

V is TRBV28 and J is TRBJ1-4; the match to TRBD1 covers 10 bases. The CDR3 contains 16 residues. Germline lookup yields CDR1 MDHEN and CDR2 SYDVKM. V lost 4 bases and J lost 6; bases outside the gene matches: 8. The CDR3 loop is CASSSYIGTGDEKLFF. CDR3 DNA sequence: TGTGCCAGCAGTTCATATATCGGGACAGGGGATGAAAAACTGTTTTTT.

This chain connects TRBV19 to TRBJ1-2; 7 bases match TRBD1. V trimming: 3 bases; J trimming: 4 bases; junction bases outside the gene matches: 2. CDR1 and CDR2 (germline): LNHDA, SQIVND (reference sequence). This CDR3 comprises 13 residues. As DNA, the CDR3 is TGTGCCAGTAGTATGGGACAGCTCTATGGCTACACCTTC. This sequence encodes CASSMGQLYGYTF.

CDR3 DNA: TGTGCCAGCAGCCAATCTCCTGGGGACACCGGGGAGCTGTTTTTT. It yields the protein CASSQSPGDTGELFF. The chain employs TRBV16 and TRBJ2-2; D call uncertain. V was pared by 0 bases and J by 3 bases, with 8 bases between. The CDR3 totals 15 residues. Germline V CDR1 and CDR2: KGHSY, FQNENV.

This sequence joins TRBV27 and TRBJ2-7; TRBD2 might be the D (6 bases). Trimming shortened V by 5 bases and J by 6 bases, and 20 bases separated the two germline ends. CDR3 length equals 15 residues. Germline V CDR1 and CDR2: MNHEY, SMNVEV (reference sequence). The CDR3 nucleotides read TGTGCCAGCAGTCCCTCCATAACGGGGGTCCGCGAGCAGTACTTC. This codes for CASSPSITGVREQYF.

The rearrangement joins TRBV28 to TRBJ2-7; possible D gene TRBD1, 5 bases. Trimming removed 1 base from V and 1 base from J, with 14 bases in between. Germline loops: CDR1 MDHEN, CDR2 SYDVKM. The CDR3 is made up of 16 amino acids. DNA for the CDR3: TGTGCCAGCAGTTTATTCCCCGGGCAGGGTTCCTACGAGCAGTACTTC. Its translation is CASSLFPGQGSYEQYF.

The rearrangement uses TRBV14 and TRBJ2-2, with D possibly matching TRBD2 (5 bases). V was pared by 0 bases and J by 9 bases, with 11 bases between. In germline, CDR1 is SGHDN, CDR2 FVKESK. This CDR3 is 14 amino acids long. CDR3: CASSQDPRARELFF. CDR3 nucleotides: TGTGCCAGCAGCCAAGATCCGAGGGCGAGGGAGCTGTTTTTT. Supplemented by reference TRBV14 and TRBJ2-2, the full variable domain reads EAGVTQFPSHSVIEKGQTVTLRCDPISGHDNLYWYRRVMGKEIKFLLHFVKESKQDESGMPNNRFLAERTGGTYSTLKVQPAELEDSGVYFCASSQDPRARELFFGEGSRLTVL.

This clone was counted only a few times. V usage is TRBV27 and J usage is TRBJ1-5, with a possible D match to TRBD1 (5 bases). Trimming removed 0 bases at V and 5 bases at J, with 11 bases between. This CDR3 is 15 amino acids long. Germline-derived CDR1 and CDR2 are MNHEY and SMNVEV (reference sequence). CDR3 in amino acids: CASSLSAGRDQPQHF. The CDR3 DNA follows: TGTGCCAGCAGTTTATCGGCAGGGCGGGATCAGCCCCAGCATTTT.

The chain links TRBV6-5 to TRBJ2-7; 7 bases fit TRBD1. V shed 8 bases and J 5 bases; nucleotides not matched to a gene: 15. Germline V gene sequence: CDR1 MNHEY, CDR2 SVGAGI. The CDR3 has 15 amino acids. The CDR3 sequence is CASERGGSYNNEQYF. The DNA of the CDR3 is TGTGCCAGCGAACGAGGGGGCAGCTACAATAACGAGCAGTACTTC.

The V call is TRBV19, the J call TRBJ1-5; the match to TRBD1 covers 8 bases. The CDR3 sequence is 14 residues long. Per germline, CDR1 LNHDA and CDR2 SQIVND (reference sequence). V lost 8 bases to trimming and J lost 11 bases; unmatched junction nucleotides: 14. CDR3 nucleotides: TGTGCCAGTCGAGGACAGGGCCCTATTGGGACCCAGCATTTT. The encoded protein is CASRGQGPIGTQHF.

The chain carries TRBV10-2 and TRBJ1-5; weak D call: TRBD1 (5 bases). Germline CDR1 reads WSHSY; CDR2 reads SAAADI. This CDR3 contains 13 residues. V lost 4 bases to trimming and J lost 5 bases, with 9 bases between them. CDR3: CASSGTMDQPQHF. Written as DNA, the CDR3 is TGCGCCAGCAGTGGGACAATGGATCAGCCCCAGCATTTT.

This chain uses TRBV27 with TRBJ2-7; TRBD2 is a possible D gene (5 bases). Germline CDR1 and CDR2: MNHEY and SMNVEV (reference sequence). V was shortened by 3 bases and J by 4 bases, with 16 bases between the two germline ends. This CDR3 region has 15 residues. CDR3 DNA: TGTGCCAGCAGTTTTAAAGGGAGTTTTGATTACGAGCAGTACTTC. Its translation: CASSFKGSFDYEQYF.

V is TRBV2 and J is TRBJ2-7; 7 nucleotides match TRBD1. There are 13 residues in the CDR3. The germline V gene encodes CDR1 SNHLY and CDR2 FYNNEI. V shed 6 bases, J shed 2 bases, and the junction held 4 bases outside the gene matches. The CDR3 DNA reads TGTGCCAGCAGGAAGGGGGCGCCCTACGAGCAGTACTTC. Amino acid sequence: CASRKGAPYEQYF.

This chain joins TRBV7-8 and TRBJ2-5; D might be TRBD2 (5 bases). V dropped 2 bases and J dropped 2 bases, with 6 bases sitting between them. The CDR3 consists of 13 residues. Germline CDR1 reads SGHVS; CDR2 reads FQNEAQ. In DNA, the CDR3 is TGTGCCAGCAGCTTACGGACTCAAGAGACCCAGTACTTC. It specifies CASSLRTQETQYF. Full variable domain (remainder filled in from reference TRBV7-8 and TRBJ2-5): GAGVSQSPRYKVAKRGQDVALRCDPISGHVSLFWYQQALGQGPEFLTYFQNEAQLDKSGLPSDRFFAERPEGSVSTLKIQRTQQEDSAVYLCASSLRTQETQYFGPGTRLLVL.

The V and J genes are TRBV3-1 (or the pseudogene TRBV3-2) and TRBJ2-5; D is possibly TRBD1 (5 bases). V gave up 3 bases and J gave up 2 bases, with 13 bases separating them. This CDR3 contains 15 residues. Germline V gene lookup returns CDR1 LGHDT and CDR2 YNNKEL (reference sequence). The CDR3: CASSQGLRGQETQYF. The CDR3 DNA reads TGTGCCAGCAGCCAGGGCCTAAGGGGTCAAGAGACCCAGTACTTC.

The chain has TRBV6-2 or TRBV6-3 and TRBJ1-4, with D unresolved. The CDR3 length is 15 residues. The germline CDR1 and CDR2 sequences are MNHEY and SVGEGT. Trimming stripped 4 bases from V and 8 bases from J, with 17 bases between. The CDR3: CASSSMGGGSEKLFF. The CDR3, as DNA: TGTGCCAGCAGTTCGATGGGAGGAGGATCCGAAAAACTGTTTTTT.